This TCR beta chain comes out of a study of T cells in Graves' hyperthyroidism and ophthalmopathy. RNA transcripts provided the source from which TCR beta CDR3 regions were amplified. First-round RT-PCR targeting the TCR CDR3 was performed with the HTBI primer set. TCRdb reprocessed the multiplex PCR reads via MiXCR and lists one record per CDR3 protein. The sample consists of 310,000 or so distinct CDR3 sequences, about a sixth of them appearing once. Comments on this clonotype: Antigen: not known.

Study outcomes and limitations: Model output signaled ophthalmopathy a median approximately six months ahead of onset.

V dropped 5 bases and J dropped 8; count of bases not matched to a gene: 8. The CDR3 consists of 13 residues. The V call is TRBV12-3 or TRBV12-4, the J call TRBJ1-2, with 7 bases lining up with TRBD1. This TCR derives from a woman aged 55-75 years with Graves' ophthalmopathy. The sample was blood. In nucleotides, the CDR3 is TGTGCCAGCAGTCCCCGAGGGGGCACCGGCTACACCTTC. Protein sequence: CASSPRGGTGYTF.